This TCR beta chain is drawn from a study of cytomegalovirus exposure and HLA in healthy donors. Looking at the study overall: The 110 million or so unique TCR beta sequences, from 150 million to 200 million T cells, were found by an earlier analysis. HLA-typed donors contributed some 87 million unique TCRs, which were held in an early data release.

The primer mix had 60 Vbeta and 13 Jbeta primers. Methods used by the authors: In a later analysis, around 11 million of approximately 81 million unique beta chains occurred in at least two donors. Sequenced by immunoSEQ multiplex PCR; TCRdb stores in-frame clones only, minus some. That table gives V, J and clone size, and the DNA gave D and trimming. The repertoire consists of around 200,000 clones, with over 70% occurring once and the leading ten covering 3% to 4%. This clone was seen a few times. Its antigen is not identified. V lost 1 base and J lost 6, with 10 bases in between. Germline CDR1 is SGHTA and CDR2 is FQGNSA. The CDR3 spans 14 residues. Study conclusions and caveats: On later analysis, the bulk of CMV-associated TCR beta chains appeared to be HLA-restricted.

The rearrangement joins TRBV7-2 to TRBJ1-3; D is unresolved. Sequencing was carried out using PBMCs. This sequence was found in a man in his fifties or sixties in good health and CMV-seronegative. Here the CDR3 reads CASSLVQASNTIYF. The CDR3 nucleotides read TGTGCCAGCAGCTTAGTCCAGGCTTCAAACACCATATATTTT.